The clone carrying this T cell receptor beta chain was detected only once. The sample originates from a study of blood T cell repertoires in COVID-19. Overall study context: Whether acute or convalescent, the COVID-19 samples came from the United States, Italy and Spain.

V gave up 1 base and J gave up 4 bases; unmatched junction bases: 5. Germline values: CDR1 MNHNS, CDR2 SASEGT. There are 15 residues in the CDR3. Sequencing used immunoSEQ multiplex PCR; TCRdb keeps in-frame clones, though not all of them. The repertoire has 200,000 to 250,000 clones, 75% to 90% of them found once; the top ten carry about 5%. The sequenced material came from peripheral blood. This clonotype was sampled from a woman in her thirties or forties with acute or convalescent COVID-19. The rearrangement uses TRBV6-1 and TRBJ1-1; 8 bases match TRBD1. CDR3 in amino acids: CASSEERQGSTEAFF. DNA for the CDR3: TGTGCCAGCAGTGAAGAACGACAGGGGAGCACTGAAGCTTTCTTT.